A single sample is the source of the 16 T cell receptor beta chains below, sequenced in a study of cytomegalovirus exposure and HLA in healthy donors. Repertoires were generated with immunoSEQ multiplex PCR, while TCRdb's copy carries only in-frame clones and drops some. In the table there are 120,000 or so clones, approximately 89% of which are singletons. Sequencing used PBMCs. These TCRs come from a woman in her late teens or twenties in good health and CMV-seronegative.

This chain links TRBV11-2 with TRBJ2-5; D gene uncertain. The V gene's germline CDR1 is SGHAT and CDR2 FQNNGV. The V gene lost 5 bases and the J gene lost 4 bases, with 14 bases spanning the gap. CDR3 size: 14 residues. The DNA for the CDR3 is TGTGCCAGCAGCATTACCCTAGGCCCAGAGACCCAGTACTTC. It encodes CASSITLGPETQYF.

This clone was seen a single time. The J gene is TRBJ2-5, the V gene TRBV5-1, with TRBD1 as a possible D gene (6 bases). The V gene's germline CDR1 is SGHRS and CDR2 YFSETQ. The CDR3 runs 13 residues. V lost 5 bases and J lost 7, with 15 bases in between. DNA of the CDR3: TGCGCCAGCAGGCCACCAGAAGGGGGGACCCAGTACTTC. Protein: CASRPPEGGTQYF.

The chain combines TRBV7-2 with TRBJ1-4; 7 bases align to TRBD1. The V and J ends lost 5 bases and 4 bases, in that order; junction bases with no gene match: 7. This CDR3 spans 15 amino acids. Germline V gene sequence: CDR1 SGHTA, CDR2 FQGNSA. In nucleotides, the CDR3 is TGTGCCAGCAGCCCGACCCAGGGGGATAATGAAAAACTGTTTTTT. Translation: CASSPTQGDNEKLFF. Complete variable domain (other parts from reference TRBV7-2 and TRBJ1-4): GAGVSQSPSNKVTEKGKDVELRCDPISGHTALYWYRQSLGQGLEFLIYFQGNSAPDKSGLPSDRFSAERTGGSVSTLTIQRTQQEDSAVYLCASSPTQGDNEKLFFGSGTQLSVL.

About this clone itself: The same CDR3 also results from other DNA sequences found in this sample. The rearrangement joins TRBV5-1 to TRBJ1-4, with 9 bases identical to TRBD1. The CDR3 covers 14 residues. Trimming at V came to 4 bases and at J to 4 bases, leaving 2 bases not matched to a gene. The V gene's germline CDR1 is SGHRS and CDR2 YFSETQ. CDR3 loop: CASSRDRVNEKLFF. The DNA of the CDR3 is TGCGCCAGCAGCCGGGACAGGGTTAATGAAAAACTGTTTTTT.

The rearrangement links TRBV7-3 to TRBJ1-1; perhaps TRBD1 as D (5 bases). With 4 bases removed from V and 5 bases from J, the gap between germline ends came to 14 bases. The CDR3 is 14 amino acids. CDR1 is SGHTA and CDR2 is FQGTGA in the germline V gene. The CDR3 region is CASSSLGGVTEAFF. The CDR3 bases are TGTGCCAGCAGCTCCTTGGGGGGTGTAACTGAAGCTTTCTTT.

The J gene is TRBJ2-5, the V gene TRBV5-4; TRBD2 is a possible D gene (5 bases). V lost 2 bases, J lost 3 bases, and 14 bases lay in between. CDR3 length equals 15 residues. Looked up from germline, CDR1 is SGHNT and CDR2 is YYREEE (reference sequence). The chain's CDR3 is CASSLAALGEETQYF. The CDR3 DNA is TGTGCCAGCAGCTTAGCGGCGCTCGGGGAAGAGACCCAGTACTTC.

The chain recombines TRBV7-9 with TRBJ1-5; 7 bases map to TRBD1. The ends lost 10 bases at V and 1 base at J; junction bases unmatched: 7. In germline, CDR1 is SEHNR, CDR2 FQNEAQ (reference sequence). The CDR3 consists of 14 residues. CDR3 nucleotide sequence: TGTGCCATCTCAGGGGGTGAAAGCAATCAGCCCCAGCATTTT. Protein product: CAISGGESNQPQHF.

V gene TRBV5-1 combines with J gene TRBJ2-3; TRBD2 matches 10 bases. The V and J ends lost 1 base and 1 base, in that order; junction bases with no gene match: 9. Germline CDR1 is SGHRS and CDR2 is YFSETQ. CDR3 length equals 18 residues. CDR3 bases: TGCGCCAGCAGCTTGTTCGTCGCTAGCGGGGGAGGCACAGATACGCAGTATTTT. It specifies CASSLFVASGGGTDTQYF. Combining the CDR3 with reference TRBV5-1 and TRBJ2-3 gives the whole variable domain KAGVTQTPRYLIKTRGQQVTLSCSPISGHRSVSWYQQTPGQGLQFLFEYFSETQRNKGNFPGRFSGRQFSNSRSEMNVSTLELGDSALYLCASSLFVASGGGTDTQYFGPGTRLTVL.

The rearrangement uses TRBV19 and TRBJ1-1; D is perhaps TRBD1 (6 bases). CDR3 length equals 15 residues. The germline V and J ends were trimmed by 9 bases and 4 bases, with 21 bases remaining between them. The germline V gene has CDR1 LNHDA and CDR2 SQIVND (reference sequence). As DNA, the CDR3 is TGTGCCAGCCTCCAGGGGCAGGGATGGGCCACTGAAGCTTTCTTT. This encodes CASLQGQGWATEAFF. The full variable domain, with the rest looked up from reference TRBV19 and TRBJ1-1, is DGGITQSPKYLFRKEGQNVTLSCEQNLNHDAMYWYRQDPGQGLRLIYYSQIVNDFQKGDIAEGYSVSREKKESFPLTVTSAQKNPTAFYLCASLQGQGWATEAFFGQGTRLTVV.

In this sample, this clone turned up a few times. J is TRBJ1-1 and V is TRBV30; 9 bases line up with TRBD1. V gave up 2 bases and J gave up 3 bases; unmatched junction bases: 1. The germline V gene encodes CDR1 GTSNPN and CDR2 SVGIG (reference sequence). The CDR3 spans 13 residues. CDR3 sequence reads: CAWSRDRDTEAFF. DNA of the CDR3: TGTGCCTGGAGTCGGGACAGGGACACTGAAGCTTTCTTT.

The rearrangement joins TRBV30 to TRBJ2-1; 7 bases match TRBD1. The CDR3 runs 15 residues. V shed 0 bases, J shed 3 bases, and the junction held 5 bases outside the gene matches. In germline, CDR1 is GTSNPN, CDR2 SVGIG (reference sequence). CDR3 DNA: TGTGCCTGGAGTGTACCGGGACAGATCTACAATGAGCAGTTCTTC. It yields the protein CAWSVPGQIYNEQFF. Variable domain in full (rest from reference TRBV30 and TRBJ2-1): SQTIHQWPATLVQPVGSPLSLECTVEGTSNPNLYWYRQAAGRGLQLLFYSVGIGQISSEVPQNLSASRPQDRQFILSSKKLLLSDSGFYLCAWSVPGQIYNEQFFGPGTRLTVL.

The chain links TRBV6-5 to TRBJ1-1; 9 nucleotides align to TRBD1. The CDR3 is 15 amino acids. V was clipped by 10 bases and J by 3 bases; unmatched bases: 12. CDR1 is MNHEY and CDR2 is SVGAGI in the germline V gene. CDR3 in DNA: TGTGCCACACCCGGGTCGGGACAGGGCGACACTGAAGCTTTCTTT. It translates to CATPGSGQGDTEAFF.

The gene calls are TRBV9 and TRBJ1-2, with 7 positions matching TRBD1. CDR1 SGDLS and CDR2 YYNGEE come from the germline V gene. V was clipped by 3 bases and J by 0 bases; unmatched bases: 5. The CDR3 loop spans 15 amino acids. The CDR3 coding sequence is TGTGCCAGCAGCGGAGGGGGCTTGACTAACTATGGCTACACCTTC. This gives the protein CASSGGGLTNYGYTF.

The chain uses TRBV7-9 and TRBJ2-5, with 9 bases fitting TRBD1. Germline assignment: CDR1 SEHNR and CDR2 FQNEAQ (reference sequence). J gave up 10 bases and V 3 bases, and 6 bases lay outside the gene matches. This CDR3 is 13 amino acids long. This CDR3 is CASSFSTGGDQYF. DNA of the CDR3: TGTGCCAGCAGCTTCTCGACAGGGGGGGACCAGTACTTC.

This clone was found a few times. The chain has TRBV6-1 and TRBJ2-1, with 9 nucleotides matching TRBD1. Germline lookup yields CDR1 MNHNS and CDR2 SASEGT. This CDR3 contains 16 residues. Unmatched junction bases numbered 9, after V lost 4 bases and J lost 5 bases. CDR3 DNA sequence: TGTGCCAGCAGTGGAACACAGGGGGCGGGTCACAATGAGCAGTTCTTC. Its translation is CASSGTQGAGHNEQFF.

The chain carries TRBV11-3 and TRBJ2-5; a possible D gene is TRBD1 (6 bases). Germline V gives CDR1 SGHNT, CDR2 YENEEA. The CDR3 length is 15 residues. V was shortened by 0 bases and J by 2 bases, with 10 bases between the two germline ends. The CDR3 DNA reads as TGTGCCAGCAGCTTAGATCGGACAGAACAAGAGACCCAGTACTTC. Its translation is CASSLDRTEQETQYF.